This T cell receptor (beta chain) was profiled in a study of beta chain features in type 1 diabetes. Study in general: Across every sample, roughly 100 million sorted cells were examined in total.

Whole-study results and caveats: VDJ junctions from patients with type 1 diabetes contained fewer insertions and more deletions. TCRB CDR3s from Type 1 diabetes patients were moderately but significantly shorter in all four CD4+ subsets.

The CDR3 consists of 13 residues. Germline CDR1 reads GTSNPN; CDR2 reads SVGIG (reference sequence). V shed 5 bases, J shed 9 bases, and the junction held 10 bases outside the gene matches. CD4+ naive, central memory, regulatory and stem cell-like memory cells were sorted via CD45RO/CCR7/CD25/CD127/CD95/CD27. Sequenced material consisted of expressed TCRB transcripts (all of the isolated RNA was reverse transcribed). TCRdb's copy holds only in-frame clones and misses some; the assay was immunoSEQ multiplex PCR. The table records 330,000 or so clones, over 10% of them present only once. This clone showed up just a few times. Its target is unknown.

This receptor was obtained from a woman under 30 with type 1 diabetes. The sequenced material came from naive CD4+ T cells from blood. This chain links TRBV30 with TRBJ2-1; 7 bases map to TRBD2. The CDR3 nucleotides are TGTGCCTGGGCCCGGCGACTAGCAGGTGAGCAGTTCTTC. It is translated as CAWARRLAGEQFF. The full variable domain, its missing parts supplied by reference TRBV30 and TRBJ2-1, is SQTIHQWPATLVQPVGSPLSLECTVEGTSNPNLYWYRQAAGRGLQLLFYSVGIGQISSEVPQNLSASRPQDRQFILSSKKLLLSDSGFYLCAWARRLAGEQFFGPGTRLTVL.